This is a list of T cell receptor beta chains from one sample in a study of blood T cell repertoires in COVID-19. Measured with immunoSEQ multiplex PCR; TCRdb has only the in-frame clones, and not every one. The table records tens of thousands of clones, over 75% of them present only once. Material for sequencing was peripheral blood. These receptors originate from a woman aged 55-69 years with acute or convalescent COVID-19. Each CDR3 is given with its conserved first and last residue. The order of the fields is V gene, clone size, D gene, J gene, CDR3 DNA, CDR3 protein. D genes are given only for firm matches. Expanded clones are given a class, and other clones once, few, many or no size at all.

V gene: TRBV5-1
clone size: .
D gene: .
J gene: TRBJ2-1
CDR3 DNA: TGCGCCAGCAGGCAGGGGGGCTTGTCCTACAATGAGCAGTTCTTC
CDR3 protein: CASRQGGLSYNEQFF

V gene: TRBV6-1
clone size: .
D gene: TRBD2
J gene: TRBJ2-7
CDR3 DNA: TGTGCCAGCAGTGGGGCGGGACTAGCGGGGAACTACGAGCAGTACTTC
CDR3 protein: CASSGAGLAGNYEQYF

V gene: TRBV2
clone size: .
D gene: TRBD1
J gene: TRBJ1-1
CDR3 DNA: TGTGCCAGCAGTCAACAGGGGACCGACACTGAAGCTTTCTTT
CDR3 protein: CASSQQGTDTEAFF

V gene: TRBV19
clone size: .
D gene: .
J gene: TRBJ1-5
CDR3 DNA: TGTGCCAGTAGTTCGCCGGGACAAGCTATCCGGGATAATCAGCCCCAGCATTTT
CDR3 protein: CASSSPGQAIRDNQPQHF

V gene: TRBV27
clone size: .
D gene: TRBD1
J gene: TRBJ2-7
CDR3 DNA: TGTGCCAGCAGTTCTCTGTGGGGACAGGGAATCCACGAGCAGTACTTC
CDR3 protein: CASSSLWGQGIHEQYF

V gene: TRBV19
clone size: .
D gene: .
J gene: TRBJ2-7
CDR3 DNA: TGTGCCAGTAGTATAGCTCCCTCCCCTAGCAATCCCTACGAGCAGTACTTC
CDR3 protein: CASSIAPSPSNPYEQYF

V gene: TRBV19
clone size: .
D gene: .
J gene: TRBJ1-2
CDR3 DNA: TGTGCCAGTACCACCATGGGAGGTGGGGTCTCTGACTATGGCTACACCTTC
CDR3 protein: CASTTMGGGVSDYGYTF

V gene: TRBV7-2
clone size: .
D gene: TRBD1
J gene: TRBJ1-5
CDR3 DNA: TGTGTCAGCAGCTCCGCTGGACAGGGACGGCAGCCCCAGCATTTT
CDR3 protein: CVSSSAGQGRQPQHF

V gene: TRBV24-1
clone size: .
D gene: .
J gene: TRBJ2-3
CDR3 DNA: TGTGCCACCAGTGATACAGGGACCTACACAGATACGCAGTATTTT
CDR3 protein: CATSDTGTYTDTQYF

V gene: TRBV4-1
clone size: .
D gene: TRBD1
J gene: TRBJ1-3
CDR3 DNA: TGCGCCAGCAGCCAAGTTATTGGACAGGGATTTGGAAACACCATATATTTT
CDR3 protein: CASSQVIGQGFGNTIYF

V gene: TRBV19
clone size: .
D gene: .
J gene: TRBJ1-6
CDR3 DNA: TGTGCCAGTAGTATAGAGGACAAACATAATTCACCCCTCCACTTT
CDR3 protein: CASSIEDKHNSPLHF

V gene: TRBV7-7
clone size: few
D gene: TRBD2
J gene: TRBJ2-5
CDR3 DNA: TGTGCCAGCAGCTCGGGACTAGTCCCAGAGACCCAGTACTTC
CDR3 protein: CASSSGLVPETQYF

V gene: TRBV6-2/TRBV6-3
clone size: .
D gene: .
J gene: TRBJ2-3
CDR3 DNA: TGTGCCAGCAGTCTCTGGGAGGGGGGCCAGACAGATACGCAGTATTTT
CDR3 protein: CASSLWEGGQTDTQYF

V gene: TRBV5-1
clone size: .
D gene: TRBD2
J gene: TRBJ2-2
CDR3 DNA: TGCGCCAGCAGCGGGCGACTAGCGGAGAACACCGGGGAGCTGTTTTTT
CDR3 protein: CASSGRLAENTGELFF

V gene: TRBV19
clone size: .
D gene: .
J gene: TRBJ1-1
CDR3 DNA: TGTGCCAGTATGACAAGATTTATGAACACTGAAGCTTTCTTT
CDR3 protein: CASMTRFMNTEAFF

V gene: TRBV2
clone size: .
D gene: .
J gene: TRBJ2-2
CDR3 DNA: TGTGCCAGCAGTGAGGCCAGGCGATCCAACACCGGGGAGCTGTTTTTT
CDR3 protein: CASSEARRSNTGELFF

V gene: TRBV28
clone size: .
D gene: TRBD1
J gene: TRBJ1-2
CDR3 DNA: TGTGCCAGCAGTTTAGGGGTCTGGGACAGAACGCTTGGCTACACCTTC
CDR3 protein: CASSLGVWDRTLGYTF

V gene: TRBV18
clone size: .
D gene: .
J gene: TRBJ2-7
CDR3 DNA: TGTGCCAGCTCACCCCCCAGCTCCTACGAGCAGTACTTC
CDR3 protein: CASSPPSSYEQYF

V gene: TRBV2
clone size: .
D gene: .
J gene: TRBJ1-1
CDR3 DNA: TGTGCCAGCAGGTACGACAGGTCAGTTAACACTGAAGCTTTCTTT
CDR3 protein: CASRYDRSVNTEAFF

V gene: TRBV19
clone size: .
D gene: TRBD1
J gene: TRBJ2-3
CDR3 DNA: TGTGCCAGTAGTTCCACACTCCGGGACAGGCAGTATTTT
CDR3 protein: CASSSTLRDRQYF

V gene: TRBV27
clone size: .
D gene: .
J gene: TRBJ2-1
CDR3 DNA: TGTGCCAGCAGTTTCGGCCCGGGGAGTCGCCATGAGCAGTTCTTC
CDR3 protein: CASSFGPGSRHEQFF

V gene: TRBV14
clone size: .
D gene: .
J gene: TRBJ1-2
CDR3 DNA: TGTGCCAGCAGCCAAGATTCAGGGCGGGACGGTGGCTACACCTTC
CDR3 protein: CASSQDSGRDGGYTF

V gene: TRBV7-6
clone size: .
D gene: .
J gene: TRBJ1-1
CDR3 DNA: TGTGCCAGCAGCCAACAGGGTACTGAAGCTTTCTTT
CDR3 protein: CASSQQGTEAFF

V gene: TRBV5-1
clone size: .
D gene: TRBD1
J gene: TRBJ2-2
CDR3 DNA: TGCGCCAGCAGCAAGGACAGGACTAACACCGGGGAGCTGTTTTTT
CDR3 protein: CASSKDRTNTGELFF

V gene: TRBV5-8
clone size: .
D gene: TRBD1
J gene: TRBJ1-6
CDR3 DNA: TGTGCCAGCAGCTTGGCTCAGGGGGCCCCTTCACCCCTCCACTTT
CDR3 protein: CASSLAQGAPSPLHF

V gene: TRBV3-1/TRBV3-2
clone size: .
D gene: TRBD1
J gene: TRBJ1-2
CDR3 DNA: TGTGCCAGCAGCCCCGGACAGGGTGGCTATGGCTACACCTTC
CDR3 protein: CASSPGQGGYGYTF

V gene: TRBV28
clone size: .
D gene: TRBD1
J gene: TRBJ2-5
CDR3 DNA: TGTGCCGGATCACAGGGGGCTTCTCCAGAGACCCAGTACTTC
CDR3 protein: CAGSQGASPETQYF

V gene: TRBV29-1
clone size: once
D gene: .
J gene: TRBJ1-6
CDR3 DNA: TGCAGCGTTGCTCTTGGGACAAGCATAAATTCACCCCTCCACTTT
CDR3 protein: CSVALGTSINSPLHF

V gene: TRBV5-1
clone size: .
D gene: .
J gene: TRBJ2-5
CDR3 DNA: TGCGCCAGCAGCTTGACGGGGGGCTCGAAGACCCAGTACTTC
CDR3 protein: CASSLTGGSKTQYF

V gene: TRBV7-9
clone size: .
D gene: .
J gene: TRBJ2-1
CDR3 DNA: TGTGCCAGCAGCTTTCAGGGGTTCTCCTACAATGAGCAGTTCTTC
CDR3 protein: CASSFQGFSYNEQFF

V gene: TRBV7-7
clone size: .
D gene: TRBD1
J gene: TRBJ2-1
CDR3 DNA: TGTGCCAGCAGCCGGGACAGGGGATCCTATGAGCAGTTCTTC
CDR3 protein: CASSRDRGSYEQFF

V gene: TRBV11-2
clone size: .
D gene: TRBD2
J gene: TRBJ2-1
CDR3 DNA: TGTGCCAGCAGCTTTTCGGGAGGGAGCTCCTACAATGAGCAGTTCTTC
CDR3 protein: CASSFSGGSSYNEQFF

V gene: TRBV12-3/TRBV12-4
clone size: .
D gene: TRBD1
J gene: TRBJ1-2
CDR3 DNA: TGTGCCAGCAGGGAGGACAGGTTCGGTGGCTACACCTTC
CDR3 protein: CASREDRFGGYTF

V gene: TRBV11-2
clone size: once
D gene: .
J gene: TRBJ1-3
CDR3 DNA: TGTGCCAGCAGCTTAGTAGGCCCAGGGCCTGGAAACACCATATATTTT
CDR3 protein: CASSLVGPGPGNTIYF

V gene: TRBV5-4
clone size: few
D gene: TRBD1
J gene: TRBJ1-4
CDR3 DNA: TGTGCCAGCAGCCCTGGACAGGGGGCAGCCACGACTAATGAAAAACTGTTTTTT
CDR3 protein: CASSPGQGAATTNEKLFF

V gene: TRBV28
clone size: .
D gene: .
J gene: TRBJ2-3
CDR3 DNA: TGTGCCAGCAGTTTGAAGGTAACAGGGCCAGATACGCAGTATTTT
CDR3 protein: CASSLKVTGPDTQYF

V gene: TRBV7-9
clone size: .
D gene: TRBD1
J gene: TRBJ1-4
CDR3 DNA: TGTGCCAGCAGCCCTCGGGACAGGGTTTTTGAAAAACTGTTTTTT
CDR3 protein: CASSPRDRVFEKLFF

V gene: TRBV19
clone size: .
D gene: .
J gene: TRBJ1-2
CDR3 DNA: TGTGCCAGTAGTATAGGGACAGCTAACTATGGCTACACCTTC
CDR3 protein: CASSIGTANYGYTF

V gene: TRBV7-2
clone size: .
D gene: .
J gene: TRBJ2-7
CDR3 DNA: TGTGCCAGCAGCTTAAAGCGGCTGGGGGAGCAGTACTTC
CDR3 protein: CASSLKRLGEQYF

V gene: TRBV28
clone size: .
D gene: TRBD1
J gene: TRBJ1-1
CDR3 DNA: TGTGCCAGCAGTTTATTGCAGGGGGCAACGCGAAACTATATGAACACTGAAGCTTTCTTT
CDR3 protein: CASSLLQGATRNYMNTEAFF

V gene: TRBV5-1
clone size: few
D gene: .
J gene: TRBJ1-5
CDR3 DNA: TGCGCCAGCAGCGGGAAAGCGGACAGCGGCCAGCCCCAGCATTTT
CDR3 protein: CASSGKADSGQPQHF

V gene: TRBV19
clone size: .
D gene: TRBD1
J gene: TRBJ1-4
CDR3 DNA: TGTGCCAGTAGTATAGATGGAGGACAGGGCGACCCTAATGAAAAACTGTTTTTT
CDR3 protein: CASSIDGGQGDPNEKLFF

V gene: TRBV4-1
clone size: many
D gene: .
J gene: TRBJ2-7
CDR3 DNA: TGCGCCAGCAGCCTCGGACTGACGGACTCCTACGAGCAGTACTTC
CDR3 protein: CASSLGLTDSYEQYF

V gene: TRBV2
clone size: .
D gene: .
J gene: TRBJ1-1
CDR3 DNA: TGTGCCAGCAGAACAAACGGAGCAGGGGCGGAAGCTTTCTTT
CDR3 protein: CASRTNGAGAEAFF

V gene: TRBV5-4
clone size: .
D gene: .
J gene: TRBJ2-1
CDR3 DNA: TGTGCCAGCAGCTTGAACGGGTTCAGCGATGAGCAGTTCTTC
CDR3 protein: CASSLNGFSDEQFF

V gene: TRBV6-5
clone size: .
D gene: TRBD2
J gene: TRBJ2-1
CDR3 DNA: TGTGCCAGCAGTTACCTTCCTAGCGGGACCCACAATGAGCAGTTCTTC
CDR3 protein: CASSYLPSGTHNEQFF

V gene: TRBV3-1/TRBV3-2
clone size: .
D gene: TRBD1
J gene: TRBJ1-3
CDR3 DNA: TGTGCCAGCAGCCGGGACAGCTCTGGAAACACCATATATTTT
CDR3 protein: CASSRDSSGNTIYF